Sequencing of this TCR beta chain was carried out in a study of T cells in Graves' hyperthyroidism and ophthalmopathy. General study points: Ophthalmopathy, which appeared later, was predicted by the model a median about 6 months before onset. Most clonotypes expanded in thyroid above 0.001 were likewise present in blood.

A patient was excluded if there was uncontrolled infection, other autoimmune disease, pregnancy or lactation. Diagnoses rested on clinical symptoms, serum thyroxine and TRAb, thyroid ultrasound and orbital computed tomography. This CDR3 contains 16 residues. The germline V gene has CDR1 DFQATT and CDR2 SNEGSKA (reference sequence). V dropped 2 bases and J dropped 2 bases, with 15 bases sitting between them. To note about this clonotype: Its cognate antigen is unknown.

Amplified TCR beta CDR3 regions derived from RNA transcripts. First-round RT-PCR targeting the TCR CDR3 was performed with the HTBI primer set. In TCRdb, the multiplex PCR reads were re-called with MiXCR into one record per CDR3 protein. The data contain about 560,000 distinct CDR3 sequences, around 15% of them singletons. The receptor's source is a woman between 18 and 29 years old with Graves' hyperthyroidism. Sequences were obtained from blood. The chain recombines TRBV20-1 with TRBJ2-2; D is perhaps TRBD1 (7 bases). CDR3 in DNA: TGCAGTGCTAGAAAGTGGCAGGGGGGTAACACCGGGGAGCTGTTTTTT. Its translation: CSARKWQGGNTGELFF.